This T cell receptor beta chain was identified in a study of blood T cell repertoires in COVID-19. In the original analysis: Cell counts per sample came from amplifying reference gene primers. The table came from immunoSEQ multiplex PCR; TCRdb's copy has only in-frame clones and leaves some out. Clone size and V and J calls were adopted from that table, with D and trimming inferred from the DNA. The repertoire includes roughly 79,000 clones, 80% of them detected once, and 5.8% sits in the top ten. The CDR3 has 16 residues. Germline values: CDR1 MNHNY, CDR2 SVGAGI (reference sequence). V gave up 6 bases and J gave up 3 bases; unmatched junction bases: 6.

The chain links TRBV6-6 to TRBJ2-6; 9 bases match TRBD1. This sequence originates from a man aged 60 to 75 with active or convalescent COVID-19. Sequenced: peripheral blood. CDR3 amino acids: CASSPQGAGGANVLTF. As DNA, the CDR3 is TGTGCCAGCAGCCCACAGGGGGCGGGTGGGGCCAACGTCCTGACTTTC.